The next 20 T cell receptor beta chains were all read from a single sample in a study of T cell repertoires in cytomegalovirus infection. These receptors have no known antigen. TCRdb fed the reads into MiXCR, producing one record per CDR3 protein. The table has 40,000 to 50,000 distinct CDR3 sequences, 20% to 25% seen once; the top ten hold 18%. Material: PBMCs, sequenced either directly or after in vitro stimulation (not recorded which). The source of these receptors is a human donor in good health (CMV status not recorded). Some clones in this sample may be carry-over from other donors' samples.

This clonotype came up many times. This chain uses TRBV20-1 with TRBJ2-2; the D gene is possibly TRBD1 (5 bases). The germline V gene has CDR1 DFQATT and CDR2 SNEGSKA (reference sequence). The CDR3 loop spans 12 amino acids. Between the trimmed V and J ends, which lost 6 bases and 5 bases, there was a span of 10 bases. The CDR3 nucleotides read TGCAGTGCGAGCCAGGGTACCGGGGAGCTGTTTTTT. It is translated as CSASQGTGELFF.

As for this clonotype: A much bigger clone sits one base away, suggesting this may be a read error. V usage is TRBV7-8 and J usage is TRBJ1-1; D uncertain. Germline CDR1 reads SGHVS; CDR2 reads FQNEAQ. The CDR3 covers 12 residues. The CDR3 loop is CTSSLVNTEAFF. In DNA, the CDR3 is TGTACCAGCAGTTTGGTGAACACTGAAGCTTTCTTT.

The chain has TRBV4-3 and TRBJ2-3; TRBD2 aligns across 9 bases. Germline CDR1 LGHNA, CDR2 YSLEER. The J segment lost 5 bases and the V segment lost 0 bases, leaving 12 bases of the junction unmatched. The CDR3 runs to 18 residues. The CDR3 region has the DNA TGCGCCAGCAGCCAAGATGGGTTGGGCGGGAGGGCGGGAGATACGCAGTATTTT. Translating gives CASSQDGLGGRAGDTQYF.

At least ten counts were recorded for this clonotype. The V call is TRBV6-1, the J call TRBJ1-5, with a possible D match to TRBD1 (5 bases). Trimming shortened V by 9 bases and J by 4 bases, and 19 bases separated the two germline ends. This CDR3 contains 15 residues. CDR1 and CDR2 (germline): MNHNS, SASEGT. The CDR3 DNA is TGTGCCAGTCACAGGACACCCTATGGAAATCAGCCCCAGCATTTT. Amino acid sequence: CASHRTPYGNQPQHF.

This clonotype appeared many times. The V and J genes are TRBV5-1 and TRBJ2-3; no reliable D call. Germline CDR1 is SGHRS and CDR2 is YFSETQ. CDR3 length equals 11 residues. V lost 2 bases and J lost 6, with 4 bases in between. CDR3 protein: CASSLEDTQYF. For the CDR3, the DNA is TGCGCCAGCAGCTTAGAGGATACGCAGTATTTT.

The CDR3 loop is CASSPQGVVETQYF. In nucleotides, the CDR3 is TGTGCCAGTAGCCCCCAGGGGGTGGTCGAGACCCAGTACTTC. The rearrangement joins TRBV19 to TRBJ2-5, with TRBD1 matching 7 bases. The CDR3 extends over 14 amino acids. In germline, CDR1 is LNHDA, CDR2 SQIVND (reference sequence). J gave up 5 bases and V 6 bases, and 9 bases lay outside the gene matches.

This clonotype was seen only a few times. This chain links TRBV6-6 with TRBJ2-2, with D tentatively TRBD2 (6 bases). The CDR3 consists of 13 residues. CDR1 and CDR2 from the germline V gene are MNHNY and SVGAGI (reference sequence). Trimming cost V 10 bases and J 8 bases, with 17 bases left between them. The CDR3 nucleotides are TGTGCCACCTACCGGGAGCCCGGGGGGGAGCTGTTTTTT. It yields the protein CATYREPGGELFF.

This chain joins TRBV19 and TRBJ1-1; tentatively, D is TRBD1 (6 bases). Germline lookup yields CDR1 LNHDA and CDR2 SQIVND (reference sequence). Trimming left V 10 bases short and J 1 base short, with 22 bases between. This CDR3 is 16 amino acids long. The CDR3 protein is CATIDRGGARNTEAFF. The DNA of the CDR3 is TGTGCCACCATCGACCGGGGGGGGGCGAGGAACACTGAAGCTTTCTTT.

This clonotype occurred many times. V and J are TRBV7-2 and TRBJ2-3; TRBD2 might be the D (5 bases). CDR3 length: 17 residues. V lost 5 bases, J lost 6 bases, and 24 bases lay in between. Looked up from germline, CDR1 is SGHTA and CDR2 is FQGNSA. The CDR3: CASSPLGERSKMDTQYF. As DNA, the CDR3 is TGTGCCAGCAGCCCCCTTGGGGAGCGGTCCAAGATGGATACGCAGTATTTT.

With respect to this clonotype: This may come from a read error, since a much larger clone is one base off. V gene TRBV2 combines with J gene TRBJ1-6; weak D call: TRBD1 (6 bases). There are 15 residues in the CDR3. CDR1 SNHLY and CDR2 FYNNEI come from the germline V gene. The CDR3 protein is CASSDGTGSHSHLHF. The CDR3 DNA is TGTGCCAGCAGTGATGGAACAGGGTCGCATTCACACCTCCACTTT.

At least ten counts were recorded for this clonotype. CDR3 DNA: TGTGCCAGCAGCTTTGGCAGCTACTACAATGAGCAGTTCTTC. It encodes CASSFGSYYNEQFF. This sequence joins TRBV7-2 and TRBJ2-1; D is unresolved. CDR3 length equals 14 residues. Germline V gene sequence: CDR1 SGHTA, CDR2 FQGNSA. Trimming removed 3 bases from V and 3 bases from J, with 9 bases in between.

This clonotype has at least ten counts. This chain joins TRBV2 and TRBJ2-3, with D maybe TRBD1 (5 bases). The CDR3 is 14 residues long. V lost 1 base and J lost 6, with 11 bases in between. Germline V gene data show CDR1 as SNHLY and CDR2 as FYNNEI. In nucleotides, the CDR3 is TGTGCCAGCAGTGAAGAAGCAGGGCGGGATACGCAGTATTTT. It is translated as CASSEEAGRDTQYF. The complete variable domain, with remaining parts taken from reference TRBV2 and TRBJ2-3, reads EPEVTQTPSHQVTQMGQEVILRCVPISNHLYFYWYRQILGQKVEFLVSFYNNEISEKSEIFDDQFSVERPDGSNFTLKIRSTKLEDSAMYFCASSEEAGRDTQYFGPGTRLTVL.

This clonotype was detected only a few times. This chain connects TRBV20-1 to TRBJ1-4; D is uncertain. The V end was cut by 5 bases, the J end by 8 bases, with 15 bases between. CDR1 and CDR2 (germline): DFQATT, SNEGSKA (reference sequence). This CDR3 comprises 13 residues. This CDR3 is CSAPLQATEKLFF. The CDR3 region has the DNA TGCAGTGCTCCTTTGCAGGCTACGGAAAAACTGTTTTTT.

This clonotype has ten or more counts. The genes are TRBV19 and TRBJ2-5; D possibly corresponds to TRBD2 (5 bases). Germline V lookup: CDR1 LNHDA, CDR2 SQIVND (reference sequence). This CDR3 contains 15 residues. Trimming removed 7 bases from V and 5 bases from J, with 20 bases in between. CDR3 bases: TGTGCCAGTACCAAGCGGTCTAGCCGATCGGAGACCCAGTACTTC. This sequence encodes CASTKRSSRSETQYF. Full variable domain (remainder filled in from reference TRBV19 and TRBJ2-5): DGGITQSPKYLFRKEGQNVTLSCEQNLNHDAMYWYRQDPGQGLRLIYYSQIVNDFQKGDIAEGYSVSREKKESFPLTVTSAQKNPTAFYLCASTKRSSRSETQYFGPGTRLLVL.

There are many counts of this clonotype. The rearrangement links TRBV6-2 or TRBV6-3 to TRBJ2-7, with 8 bases lining up with TRBD2. CDR1 is MNHEY, CDR2 SVGEGT, per germline. V shed 1 base and J 4 bases; nucleotides not matched to a gene: 6. There are 15 residues in the CDR3. CDR3 sequence reads: CASSYYGGRRYEQYF. For the CDR3, the DNA is TGTGCCAGCAGTTACTATGGCGGGAGGAGGTACGAGCAGTACTTC.

This clonotype was counted at least ten times. DNA for the CDR3: TGTGCCAGCAGTTACTCACCCGACAGGGATTACAATGAGCAGTTCTTC. Protein: CASSYSPDRDYNEQFF. J is TRBJ2-1 and V is TRBV6-6; 7 bases are a match to TRBD1. The CDR3 has 16 amino acids. The V gene's germline CDR1 is MNHNY and CDR2 SVGAGI (reference sequence). V lost 0 bases and J lost 4; bases outside the gene matches: 6.

The table lists this clonotype with many counts. The chain recombines TRBV12-3 or TRBV12-4 with TRBJ2-3; 7 bases are shared with TRBD1. CDR3 length: 13 amino acids. The J segment lost 4 bases and the V segment lost 8 bases, leaving 6 bases of the junction unmatched. Here the CDR3 reads CASQGVFADTQYF. The DNA for the CDR3 is TGTGCCAGCCAGGGGGTGTTTGCAGATACGCAGTATTTT.

This clonotype was recorded at least ten times. The chain couples TRBV7-2 to TRBJ2-3, with D possibly TRBD1 on 6 matching bases. Germline assignment: CDR1 SGHTA and CDR2 FQGNSA. The CDR3 is made up of 13 amino acids. Trimming shortened V by 6 bases and J by 3 bases, and 10 bases separated the two germline ends. DNA for the CDR3: TGTGCCAGCAGAAAGGGACAAACAGATACGCAGTATTTT. The encoded protein is CASRKGQTDTQYF.

The chain is built from TRBV5-6 and TRBJ2-3; weak D call: TRBD1 (5 bases). This CDR3 contains 15 residues. In germline, CDR1 is SGHDT, CDR2 YYEEEE. The V end lost 2 bases, the J end lost 0 bases, and 10 bases lay between the germline ends. This chain's CDR3 is CASSFGATSTDTQYF. The CDR3 region has the DNA TGTGCCAGCAGCTTTGGGGCGACTAGCACAGATACGCAGTATTTT.

This chain joins TRBV4-1 and TRBJ2-5, with a possible D match to TRBD2 (6 bases). The germline CDR1 and CDR2 sequences are MGHRA and YSYEKL. The CDR3 contains 16 residues. Trimming took 3 bases from V and 5 from J, leaving 19 bases between them. The CDR3 sequence: CASSHGRGIELETQYF. The CDR3, as DNA: TGCGCCAGCAGCCACGGTCGGGGGATTGAGTTGGAGACCCAGTACTTC.